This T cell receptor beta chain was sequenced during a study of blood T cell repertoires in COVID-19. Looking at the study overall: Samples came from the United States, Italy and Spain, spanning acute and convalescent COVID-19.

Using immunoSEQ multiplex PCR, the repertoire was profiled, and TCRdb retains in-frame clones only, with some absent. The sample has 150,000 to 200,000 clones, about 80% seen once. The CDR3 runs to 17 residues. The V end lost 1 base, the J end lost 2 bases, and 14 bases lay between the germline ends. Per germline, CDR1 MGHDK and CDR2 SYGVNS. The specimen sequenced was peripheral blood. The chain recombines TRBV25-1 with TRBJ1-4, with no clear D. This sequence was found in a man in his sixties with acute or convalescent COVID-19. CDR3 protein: CASSEWEGRSTNEKLFF. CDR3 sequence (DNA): TGTGCCAGCAGTGAATGGGAGGGTCGATCGACTAATGAAAAACTGTTTTTT.